The clone carrying this T cell receptor beta chain was seen many times. Its target is unknown. The entry originates in a study of T cells in Graves' hyperthyroidism and ophthalmopathy. Across the whole study: Before any treatment, at initial diagnosis, peripheral blood was collected. Study findings and constraints: Prediction of ophthalmopathy progression came a median around 6 months pre-onset.

Trimming stripped 6 bases from V and 3 bases from J, with 22 bases between. The germline V gene has CDR1 DFQATT and CDR2 SNEGSKA (reference sequence). The CDR3 loop spans 16 amino acids. TCR beta CDR3 regions were amplified from RNA. During a first-round RT-PCR of the TCR CDR3, the HTBI primer set was used. TCRdb reanalysed the multiplex PCR reads using MiXCR and keeps one entry per CDR3 protein. Here the sample spans some 300,000 distinct CDR3 sequences, roughly 13% being singletons. If no ophthalmopathy progression occurred within 18 months, Graves' hyperthyroidism was stable. It was over 9.5 ml of fresh peripheral blood that supplied the PBMCs.

The genes are TRBV20-1 and TRBJ2-3, with D perhaps matching TRBD2 (5 bases). Sequencing was carried out using blood. This sequence originates from a woman aged 40 to 50 with Graves' hyperthyroidism. In DNA form, the CDR3 reads TGCAGTGCCCCCCTCAGCCCCGGGGAAGGGACAGATACGCAGTATTTT. This sequence encodes CSAPLSPGEGTDTQYF.